The clone carrying this T cell receptor (beta chain) showed up many times. The antigen is unknown. Deletions cut 6 bases from V and 5 bases from J, with 22 bases between. CDR1 is MDHEN and CDR2 is SYDVKM in the germline V gene. CDR3 length: 16 residues. The data were obtained in a study of Graves' ophthalmopathy and Graves' hyperthyroidism. Using RNA transcripts, the TCR beta CDR3 regions were amplified. An opening RT-PCR round employed HTBI primers and preceded a second-round multiplex PCR. TCRdb re-analysed the multiplex PCR reads in MiXCR, keeping a single row per CDR3 protein. Of some 390,000 distinct CDR3 sequences listed, around 19% are singletons. Notes on the study in general: In blood appeared most of the expanded thyroid clonotypes whose frequency exceeded 0.001.

The receptor was isolated from a woman aged 18-29 years with Graves' ophthalmopathy. Sequences were obtained from peripheral blood. The gene calls are TRBV28 and TRBJ2-5, with D possibly matching TRBD2 (5 bases). The CDR3 DNA is TGTGCCAGCAGCCGATGGTCGGGGTTCCTAGGGGAGACCCAGTACTTC. It translates to CASSRWSGFLGETQYF.